One and the same sample provided the 27 T cell receptor beta chains below, sequenced in a study of T-cell memory formation after mild COVID-19. TCRdb reprocessed the 5' RACE reads via MiXCR and lists one record per CDR3 protein. The repertoire holds approximately 300,000 distinct CDR3 sequences, with 7.5% to 9.5% as singletons. The sequencing input was PBMCs or a T cell subset sorted from them (not recorded which). The receptor set was obtained from a young man who had mild COVID-19 (a few samples of this study predate the infection). Cell type and time point are not known.

The chain links TRBV2 to TRBJ1-2, with 8 bases lining up with TRBD1. This CDR3 is 13 amino acids long. Trimming removed 6 bases from V and 11 bases from J; junction bases left unmatched: 11. Germline V gene lookup returns CDR1 SNHLY and CDR2 FYNNEI. The CDR3 here is CASSATGVMGYTF. The CDR3 DNA follows: TGTGCCAGCAGCGCGACAGGGGTCATGGGATACACCTTC. Looking up the rest from reference TRBV2 and TRBJ1-2 gives the full variable domain: EPEVTQTPSHQVTQMGQEVILRCVPISNHLYFYWYRQILGQKVEFLVSFYNNEISEKSEIFDDQFSVERPDGSNFTLKIRSTKLEDSAMYFCASSATGVMGYTFGSGTRLTVV.

In this sample, this clonotype turned up a few times. The V call is TRBV23-1, the J call TRBJ2-3; 9 positions agree with TRBD1. TRBV23-1 is classed as an ORF, of uncertain function. The CDR3 is made up of 20 amino acids. V was clipped by 0 bases and J by 2 bases; unmatched bases: 15. DNA for the CDR3: TGCGCCAGCAGTCAATCTCAGGGACAGGGATTCGTCCATCCCACAGATACGCAGTATTTT. The encoded protein is CASSQSQGQGFVHPTDTQYF.

Ten or more counts support this clonotype. The chain couples TRBV7-2 to TRBJ2-1, with D possibly TRBD2 on 5 matching bases. CDR1 and CDR2 (germline): SGHTA, FQGNSA. The CDR3 extends over 14 amino acids. With 3 bases removed from V and 7 bases from J, the gap between germline ends came to 13 bases. The chain's CDR3 is CASSFPGDGNEQFF. The CDR3 DNA reads as TGTGCCAGCAGCTTCCCCGGGGATGGGAATGAGCAGTTCTTC.

This clonotype showed up many times. The chain uses TRBV5-1 and TRBJ2-7; either TRBD1 or TRBD2 may fit D (5 bases each). This CDR3 has 15 residues. The germline CDR1 and CDR2 sequences are SGHRS and YFSETQ. V lost 4 bases, J lost 6 bases, and 20 bases lay in between. The CDR3, as DNA: TGCGCCAGCAGCACAACGACAGAGGGCTGGGGCGAGCAGTACTTC. Residues: CASSTTTEGWGEQYF. Drawing the rest from reference TRBV5-1 and TRBJ2-7, the complete variable domain is KAGVTQTPRYLIKTRGQQVTLSCSPISGHRSVSWYQQTPGQGLQFLFEYFSETQRNKGNFPGRFSGRQFSNSRSEMNVSTLELGDSALYLCASSTTTEGWGEQYFGPGTRLTVT.

In this sample, this clonotype turned up a few times. V is TRBV5-6 and J is TRBJ1-2; no firm D call. V dropped 4 bases and J dropped 1 base, with 8 bases sitting between them. CDR1 is SGHDT and CDR2 is YYEEEE in the germline V gene. This CDR3 comprises 13 residues. The CDR3 DNA is TGTGCCAGCAGCCGACTGATTAACTATGGCTACACCTTC. It codes for CASSRLINYGYTF.

The rearrangement uses TRBV12-3 or TRBV12-4 and TRBJ1-1; tentative D call: TRBD1 (6 bases). The CDR3 runs to 14 residues. Trimming pared 6 bases from V and 4 bases from J, leaving 15 bases between. The CDR3 nucleotides read TGTGCCAGCAGCCTCACAGGGTTAGGCACTGAAGCTTTCTTT. Protein sequence: CASSLTGLGTEAFF.

V gene TRBV12-3 or TRBV12-4 combines with J gene TRBJ2-1; D possibly corresponds to TRBD1 (5 bases). The V end was cut by 3 bases, the J end by 7 bases, with 7 bases between. This CDR3 has 12 residues. The DNA for the CDR3 is TGTGCCAGCAGTTTCTGGACAAATGAGCAGTTCTTC. It codes for CASSFWTNEQFF.

Only a few counts were recorded for this clonotype. The chain carries TRBV20-1 and TRBJ1-5; 7 positions match TRBD1. Germline trimming cut 5 bases from V and 3 bases from J; bases unmatched to any gene: 10. The CDR3 extends over 15 amino acids. CDR1 is DFQATT and CDR2 is SNEGSKA in the germline V gene (reference sequence). The DNA of the CDR3 is TGCAGTGCTTACGATGCAGGGGGTTACAATCAGCCCCAGCATTTT. Amino acid sequence: CSAYDAGGYNQPQHF.

This clonotype was picked up many times. The CDR3 loop is CASRGRGETQYF. DNA for the CDR3: TGTGCCAGCAGGGGAAGGGGTGAGACCCAGTACTTC. The chain combines TRBV7-2 with TRBJ2-5; the D gene is possibly TRBD1 (5 bases). The CDR3 is 12 amino acids. Trimming removed 6 bases from V and 5 bases from J, with 10 bases in between. The V gene's germline CDR1 is SGHTA and CDR2 FQGNSA.

The chain is built from TRBV27 and TRBJ2-3; D is undetermined. The CDR3 length is 13 residues. From germline, CDR1 is MNHEY and CDR2 SMNVEV (reference sequence). V was pared by 3 bases and J by 4 bases, with 8 bases between. CDR3 sequence: CASSFYNADTQYF. The CDR3, as DNA: TGTGCCAGCAGTTTTTATAATGCAGATACGCAGTATTTT.

This clonotype was seen a few times. CDR3 in amino acids: CSARPGMWSNQPQHF. As DNA, the CDR3 is TGCAGTGCTAGACCGGGGATGTGGAGCAATCAGCCCCAGCATTTT. This sequence joins TRBV20-1 and TRBJ1-5; D unclear. Looked up from germline, CDR1 is DFQATT and CDR2 is SNEGSKA (reference sequence). The CDR3 sequence is 15 residues long. The V end was cut by 2 bases, the J end by 1 base, with 12 bases between.

This clonotype was observed at least ten times. The V call is TRBV27, the J call TRBJ2-3; 9 bases match TRBD1. Germline CDR1 is MNHEY and CDR2 is SMNVEV (reference sequence). CDR3 length: 17 amino acids. V lost 5 bases, J lost 2 bases, and 11 bases stayed unmatched. The CDR3, as DNA: TGTGCCAGCAGTGGAAGGACAGGGGCACCTGTCACAGATACGCAGTATTTT. It specifies CASSGRTGAPVTDTQYF.

This rearrangement joins TRBV6-1 to TRBJ2-7; D possibly corresponds to TRBD1 (5 bases). Germline loops: CDR1 MNHNS, CDR2 SASEGT. V was pared by 6 bases and J by 0 bases, with 15 bases between. The CDR3 has 15 residues. The CDR3 sequence: CASSAIAQASYEQYF. The CDR3 coding sequence is TGTGCCAGCAGCGCTATAGCACAGGCCTCCTACGAGCAGTACTTC.

This sequence joins TRBV24-1 and TRBJ1-1; D uncertain. The ends were cut back, 0 bases at V and 5 bases at J, with 21 bases in the middle. Germline CDR1 KGHDR, CDR2 SFDVKD. This CDR3 spans 18 amino acids. CDR3 loop: CATSDLTWIMEGYTEAFF. CDR3 nucleotide sequence: TGTGCCACCAGTGATTTGACATGGATTATGGAGGGCTATACTGAAGCTTTCTTT.

The rearrangement joins TRBV15 to TRBJ2-1; 9 bases fit TRBD1. The length of the CDR3 is 15 residues. Per germline, CDR1 LNHNV and CDR2 YYDKDF (reference sequence). With 0 bases clipped from V and 9 bases from J, the junction kept 6 bases outside the gene matches. The CDR3: CATSRDLDRGGEQFF. CDR3 DNA: TGTGCCACCAGCAGAGATCTGGACAGGGGAGGTGAGCAGTTCTTC.

This clonotype was found a few times. V gene TRBV6-5 combines with J gene TRBJ2-7; no clear D. This CDR3 has 11 amino acids. Between the trimmed V and J ends, which lost 10 bases and 2 bases, there was a span of 9 bases. The V gene's germline CDR1 is MNHEY and CDR2 SVGAGI. The CDR3 spells CATRRAYEQYV. Written as DNA, the CDR3 is TGTGCCACTCGACGGGCCTACGAGCAGTACGTC.

This chain links TRBV6-6 with TRBJ1-4; TRBD1 is a possible D gene (5 bases). Germline CDR1 is MNHNY and CDR2 is SVGAGI (reference sequence). The CDR3 totals 15 residues. Trimming stripped 7 bases from V and 2 bases from J, with 14 bases between. This CDR3 reads CASTRQRNTNEKLFF. CDR3 in DNA: TGTGCCAGCACGCGACAGCGAAACACTAATGAAAAACTGTTTTTT.

The chain joins TRBV7-2 to TRBJ2-7; 8 nucleotides align to TRBD2. The CDR3 has 12 amino acids. The J segment lost 9 bases and the V segment lost 3 bases, leaving 4 bases of the junction unmatched. Looked up from germline, CDR1 is SGHTA and CDR2 is FQGNSA. The CDR3: CASSFSGAGQYF. CDR3 bases: TGTGCCAGCAGCTTTAGCGGGGCAGGGCAGTACTTC. The whole variable domain, filled in from reference TRBV7-2 and TRBJ2-7, reads GAGVSQSPSNKVTEKGKDVELRCDPISGHTALYWYRQSLGQGLEFLIYFQGNSAPDKSGLPSDRFSAERTGGSVSTLTIQRTQQEDSAVYLCASSFSGAGQYFGPGTRLTVT.

This clonotype was detected only a few times. The V and J genes are TRBV6-2 or TRBV6-3 and TRBJ1-5; a possible D gene is TRBD1 (6 bases). Trimming removed 6 bases from V and 4 bases from J, with 16 bases in between. Per the germline V gene, CDR1 is MNHEY and CDR2 is SVGEGT. The CDR3 totals 15 residues. DNA of the CDR3: TGTGCCAGCAGGTACGAACAGGGTGTGAATCAGCCCCAGCATTTT. Encoded protein: CASRYEQGVNQPQHF.

The chain recombines TRBV20-1 with TRBJ2-1, with D unclear. CDR3 length: 11 amino acids. Looked up from germline, CDR1 is DFQATT and CDR2 is SNEGSKA (reference sequence). Trimming took 8 bases from V and 7 from J, leaving 12 bases between them. The CDR3 DNA reads as TGCAGTACCGAACCGGTAAATGAGCAGTTCTTC. It specifies CSTEPVNEQFF.

The chain employs TRBV6-1 and TRBJ2-2; D is undetermined. CDR1 is MNHNS and CDR2 is SASEGT in the germline V gene. The CDR3 spans 15 residues. V shed 3 bases and J shed 4 bases, with 12 bases lying between them. The CDR3 spells CASSDVGQPTGELFF. As DNA, the CDR3 is TGTGCCAGCAGTGATGTAGGGCAGCCCACCGGGGAGCTGTTTTTT.

CDR3 nucleotides: TGTGCCAGCAGCCCTACGCCGGGACACGCTTTCTTT. Translating gives CASSPTPGHAFF. The chain recombines TRBV7-2 with TRBJ1-1; tentative D call: TRBD1 (6 bases). CDR1 and CDR2 (germline): SGHTA, FQGNSA. The CDR3 loop spans 12 amino acids. Trimming took off 5 bases at V and 11 bases at J, with 15 bases between the two ends.

The chain has TRBV2 and TRBJ1-5; possibly TRBD1 for D (5 bases). With 10 bases removed from V and 0 bases from J, the gap between germline ends came to 13 bases. Germline-derived CDR1 and CDR2 are SNHLY and FYNNEI. The CDR3 consists of 14 residues. CDR3 in DNA: TGTGCCACCTCGGACAAAAATAGCAATCAGCCCCAGCATTTT. This gives the protein CATSDKNSNQPQHF.

The rearrangement links TRBV5-1 to TRBJ2-3, with D uncertain. V lost 4 bases, J lost 8 bases, and 11 bases lay in between. The CDR3 loop spans 12 amino acids. CDR1 and CDR2 from the germline V gene are SGHRS and YFSETQ. CDR3 in amino acids: CASSPFSGTQYF. CDR3 sequence (DNA): TGCGCCAGCAGCCCTTTTTCGGGTACGCAGTATTTT.

This clonotype occurred a few times. The chain is built from TRBV10-3 and TRBJ2-3; 12 bases map to TRBD1. V gave up 6 bases and J gave up 1 base; unmatched junction bases: 8. The CDR3 covers 17 residues. CDR1 is ENHRY, CDR2 SYGVKD, per germline. CDR3 region: CAIRTGQGAHGTDTQYF. The CDR3 DNA sequence: TGTGCCATCAGAACGGGACAGGGGGCGCATGGCACAGATACGCAGTATTTT.

The J gene is TRBJ2-6, the V gene TRBV27, with D hard to call. CDR3 size: 18 residues. V lost 0 bases to trimming and J lost 0 bases, with 12 bases between them. Germline CDR1 MNHEY, CDR2 SMNVEV (reference sequence). The CDR3 reads CASSLSNGVISGANVLTF. The CDR3 DNA reads TGTGCCAGCAGTTTATCGAATGGGGTCATCTCTGGGGCCAACGTCCTGACTTTC.

This clonotype was seen ten or more times. The CDR3 nucleotides are TGTGCCAGCAGTCCCGTAGCGGGGGGGATAGATACGCAGTATTTT. Translation gives CASSPVAGGIDTQYF. V and J are TRBV12-3 or TRBV12-4 and TRBJ2-3; 11 nucleotides agree with TRBD2. The CDR3 is 15 residues long. The V and J ends lost 5 bases and 5 bases, in that order; junction bases with no gene match: 6.